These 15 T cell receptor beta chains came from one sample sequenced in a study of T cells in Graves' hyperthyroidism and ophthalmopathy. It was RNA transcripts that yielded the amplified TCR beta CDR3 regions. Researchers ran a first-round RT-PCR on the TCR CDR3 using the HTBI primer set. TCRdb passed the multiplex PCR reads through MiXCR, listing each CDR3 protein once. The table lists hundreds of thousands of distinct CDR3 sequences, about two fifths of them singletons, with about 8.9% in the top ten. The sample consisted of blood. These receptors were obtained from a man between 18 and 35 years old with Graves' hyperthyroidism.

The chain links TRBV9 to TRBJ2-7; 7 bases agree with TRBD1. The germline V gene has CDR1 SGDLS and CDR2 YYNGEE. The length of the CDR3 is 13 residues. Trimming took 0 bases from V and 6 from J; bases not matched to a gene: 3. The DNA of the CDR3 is TGTGCCAGCAGCGTAGTAGGGGGCGGCGAGCAGTACTTC. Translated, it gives CASSVVGGGEQYF. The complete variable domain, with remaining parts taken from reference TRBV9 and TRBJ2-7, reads DSGVTQTPKHLITATGQRVTLRCSPRSGDLSVYWYQQSLDQGLQFLIQYYNGEERAKGNILERFSAQQFPDLHSELNLSSLELGDSALYFCASSVVGGGEQYFGPGTRLTVT.

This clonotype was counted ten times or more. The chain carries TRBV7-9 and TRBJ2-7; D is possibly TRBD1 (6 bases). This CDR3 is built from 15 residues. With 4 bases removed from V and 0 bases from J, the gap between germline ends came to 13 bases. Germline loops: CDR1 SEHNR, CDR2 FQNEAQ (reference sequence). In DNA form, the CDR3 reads TGTGCCAGCAGCTATGAGGGACAACCCTCCTACGAGCAGTACTTC. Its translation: CASSYEGQPSYEQYF.

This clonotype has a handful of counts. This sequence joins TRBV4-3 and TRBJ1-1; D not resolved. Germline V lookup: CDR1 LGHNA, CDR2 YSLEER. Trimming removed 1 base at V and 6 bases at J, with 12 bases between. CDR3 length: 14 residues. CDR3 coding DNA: TGCGCCAGCAGCCAAGTATTCCAGGACCCTGAAGCTTTCTTT. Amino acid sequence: CASSQVFQDPEAFF.

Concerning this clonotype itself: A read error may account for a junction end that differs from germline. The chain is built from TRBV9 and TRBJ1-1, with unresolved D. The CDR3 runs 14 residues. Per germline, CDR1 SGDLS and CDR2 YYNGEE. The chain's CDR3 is CACSVVGQSTEAFF. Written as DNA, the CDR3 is TGTGCCTGCAGCGTTGTTGGCCAAAGCACTGAAGCTTTCTTT.

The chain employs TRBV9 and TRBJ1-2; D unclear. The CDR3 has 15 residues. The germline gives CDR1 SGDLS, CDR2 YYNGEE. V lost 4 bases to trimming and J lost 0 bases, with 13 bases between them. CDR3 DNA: TGTGCCAGCAGCCTGAGTTCCGGGGCTAACTATGGCTACACCTTC. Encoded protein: CASSLSSGANYGYTF.

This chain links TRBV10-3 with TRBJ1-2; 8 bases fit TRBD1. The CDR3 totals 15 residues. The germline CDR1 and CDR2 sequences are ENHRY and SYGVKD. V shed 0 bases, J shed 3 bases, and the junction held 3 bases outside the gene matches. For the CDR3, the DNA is TGTGCCATCAGTGAGTCGAGGACAGGGTACTATGGCTACACCTTC. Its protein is CAISESRTGYYGYTF.

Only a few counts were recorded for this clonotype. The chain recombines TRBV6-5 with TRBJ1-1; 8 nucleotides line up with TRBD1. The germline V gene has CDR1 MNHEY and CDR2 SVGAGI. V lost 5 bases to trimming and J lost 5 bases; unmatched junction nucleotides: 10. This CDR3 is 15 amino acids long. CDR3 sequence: CASSRDRGLVTEAFF. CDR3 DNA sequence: TGTGCCAGCAGTCGCGACAGGGGCCTTGTAACTGAAGCTTTCTTT.

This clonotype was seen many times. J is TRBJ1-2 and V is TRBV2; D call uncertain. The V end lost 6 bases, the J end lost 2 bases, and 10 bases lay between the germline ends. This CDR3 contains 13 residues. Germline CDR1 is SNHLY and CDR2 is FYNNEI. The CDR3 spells CASSPPENYGYTF. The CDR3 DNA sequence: TGTGCCAGCAGCCCCCCCGAGAACTATGGCTACACCTTC.

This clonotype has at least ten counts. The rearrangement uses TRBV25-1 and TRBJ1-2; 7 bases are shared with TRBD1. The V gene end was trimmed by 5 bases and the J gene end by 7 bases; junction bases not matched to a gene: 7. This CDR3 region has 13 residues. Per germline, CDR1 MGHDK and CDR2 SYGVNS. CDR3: CASSPTGAGGYTF. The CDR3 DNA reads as TGTGCCAGCAGTCCCACAGGGGCAGGTGGCTACACCTTC.

The CDR3: CASSLEGRGSEAFF. In DNA form, the CDR3 reads TGTGCCAGCAGCTTAGAAGGGAGGGGATCTGAAGCTTTCTTT. The gene calls are TRBV9 and TRBJ1-1; D may be TRBD1 (5 bases). CDR1 is SGDLS, CDR2 YYNGEE, per germline. V was clipped by 4 bases and J by 6 bases, with 16 bases between them. The CDR3 sequence is 14 residues long.

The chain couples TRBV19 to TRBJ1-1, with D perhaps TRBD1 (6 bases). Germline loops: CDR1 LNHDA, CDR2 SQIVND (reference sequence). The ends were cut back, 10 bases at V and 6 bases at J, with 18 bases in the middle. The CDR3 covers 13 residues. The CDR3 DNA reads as TGTGCCAATAGACCCAAGGGGGACCCTGAAGCTTTCTTT. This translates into CANRPKGDPEAFF.

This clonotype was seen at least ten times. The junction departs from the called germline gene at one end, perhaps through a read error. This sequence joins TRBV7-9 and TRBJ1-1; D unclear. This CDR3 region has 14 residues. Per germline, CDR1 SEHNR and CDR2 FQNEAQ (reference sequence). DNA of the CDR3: TGCGCCAGCAGCTTGTCCCAGATGAACACTGAAGCTTTCTTT. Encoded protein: CASSLSQMNTEAFF. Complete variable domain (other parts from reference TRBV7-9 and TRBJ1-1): DTGVSQNPRHKITKRGQNVTFRCDPISEHNRLYWYRQTLGQGPEFLTYFQNEAQLEKSRLLSDRFSAERPKGSFSTLEIQRTEQGDSAMYLCASSLSQMNTEAFFGQGTRLTVV.

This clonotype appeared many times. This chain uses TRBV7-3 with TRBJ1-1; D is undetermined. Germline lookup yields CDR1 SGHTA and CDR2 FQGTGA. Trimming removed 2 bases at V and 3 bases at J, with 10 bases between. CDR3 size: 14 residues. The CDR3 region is CASSLFHGDTEAFF. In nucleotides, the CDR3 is TGTGCCAGCAGCTTATTCCATGGTGACACTGAAGCTTTCTTT.

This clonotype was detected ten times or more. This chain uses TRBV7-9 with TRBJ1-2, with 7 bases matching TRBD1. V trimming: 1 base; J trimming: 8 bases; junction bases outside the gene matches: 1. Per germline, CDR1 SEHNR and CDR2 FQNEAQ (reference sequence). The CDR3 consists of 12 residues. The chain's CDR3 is CASSLGQGGYTF. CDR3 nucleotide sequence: TGTGCCAGCAGCTTAGGACAGGGAGGCTACACCTTC.

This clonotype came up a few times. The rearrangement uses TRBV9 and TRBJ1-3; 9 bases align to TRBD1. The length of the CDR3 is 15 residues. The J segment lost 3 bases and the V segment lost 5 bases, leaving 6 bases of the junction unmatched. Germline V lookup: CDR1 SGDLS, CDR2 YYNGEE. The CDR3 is CASRSGTGNGNTIYF. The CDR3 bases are TGTGCCAGCAGATCCGGGACAGGGAATGGAAACACCATATATTTT.